The 21 T cell receptor beta chains below come from one sample, sequenced in a study of T-cell reconstitution after alpha-beta-depleted transplantation in children (dated by TCRdb to the mid-2010s). The library was built by means of PCR. The sample was run on an Illumina HiSeq 2500. To normalize quantification of the TCRbeta repertoire, the TCR libraries were built with molecular barcoding that relied on unique molecular identifiers. Using fastp trimming at Q25 and MiXCR clonotype assembly, TCRdb reanalyzed the public sequencing data and kept in-frame beta chains. Each CDR3 protein appears once, grouped with its most common genes and DNA. This sample has about 980,000 distinct CDR3 sequences in its table, and about 31% of those were observed once. Of the sample, roughly 27% falls within the top ten clones. This specimen's treatment or condition label, interpreted: allogeneic hematopoietic cell transplantation with graft depleted of TCRalphabeta T cells and CD19 B cells.

This sample comprised PBMCs, mostly from graft donor cells, obtained 360 days after TCRalphabeta/CD19-depleted stem cell transplant. The receptors shown here come from a boy younger than two who had a stem cell transplant for SCID, so the T cells may come from the graft donor.

The rearrangement links TRBV4-1 to TRBJ1-1, with no clear D. The V gene lost 1 base and the J gene lost 1 base, with 4 bases spanning the gap. CDR3 length equals 13 residues. Germline V CDR1 and CDR2: MGHRA, YSYEKL. The CDR3 region has the DNA TGCGCCAGCAGCCAAGCTTCGAACACTGAAGCTTTCTTT. Amino acids: CASSQASNTEAFF.

This clonotype was seen a few times. The V gene is TRBV5-1, the J gene TRBJ1-4; 7 bases fit TRBD1. The V gene's germline CDR1 is SGHRS and CDR2 YFSETQ. Losses at the gene ends were 3 bases for V and 3 bases for J; bases not matched to a gene: 2. The length of the CDR3 is 14 residues. CDR3 loop: CASSYQGANEKLFF. The CDR3 DNA reads TGCGCCAGCAGCTATCAGGGGGCTAATGAAAAACTGTTTTTT.

This clonotype was observed at least ten times. The rearrangement uses TRBV15 and TRBJ2-5; D might be TRBD2 (6 bases). This CDR3 comprises 14 residues. The V gene lost 1 base and the J gene lost 2 bases, with 8 bases spanning the gap. Germline V lookup: CDR1 LNHNV, CDR2 YYDKDF (reference sequence). CDR3 sequence: CATSRGAGQETQYF. The CDR3 coding sequence is TGTGCCACCAGCAGAGGTGCGGGGCAAGAGACCCAGTACTTC.

This sequence joins TRBV12-3 or TRBV12-4 and TRBJ2-1; D is undetermined. The CDR3 is 14 residues long. Trimming shortened V by 6 bases and J by 4 bases, and 13 bases separated the two germline ends. The DNA for the CDR3 is TGTGCCAGCAGCGTAGGACGGAATTACAATGAGCAGTTCTTC. Residues: CASSVGRNYNEQFF.

This chain connects TRBV20-1 to TRBJ2-5, with 8 bases matching TRBD2. The CDR3 runs 16 residues. The V gene's germline CDR1 is DFQATT and CDR2 SNEGSKA (reference sequence). With 0 bases clipped from V and 2 bases from J, the junction kept 8 bases outside the gene matches. The CDR3 region is CSARDLERGTQETQYF. The CDR3 DNA is TGCAGTGCTAGAGATCTGGAGCGGGGGACTCAAGAGACCCAGTACTTC.

CDR3 bases: TGTGCCAGCAGCCAAGCCTACACCCTGAACACTGAAGCTTTCTTT. Translating gives CASSQAYTLNTEAFF. The chain couples TRBV3-1 to TRBJ1-1; no clear D gene. Trimming removed 1 base at V and 0 bases at J, with 9 bases between. The CDR3 contains 15 residues. In germline, CDR1 is LGHDT, CDR2 YNNKEL (reference sequence).

The chain uses TRBV7-9 and TRBJ1-1; 7 nucleotides line up with TRBD1. With 3 bases clipped from V and 6 bases from J, the junction kept 1 base outside the gene matches. This CDR3 has 12 residues. Germline assignment: CDR1 SEHNR and CDR2 FQNEAQ (reference sequence). The CDR3 DNA reads as TGTGCCAGCAGCTTCGGACAGGCTGAAGCTTTCTTT. Translated, it gives CASSFGQAEAFF.

This chain uses TRBV7-2 with TRBJ2-2; tentatively, D is TRBD2 (5 bases). The CDR3 is 14 amino acids. Trimming left V 4 bases short and J 6 bases short, with 12 bases between. Germline V gene sequence: CDR1 SGHTA, CDR2 FQGNSA. CDR3 loop: CASSSGGGSGELFF. In DNA form, the CDR3 reads TGTGCCAGCAGCTCCGGAGGAGGATCCGGGGAGCTGTTTTTT.

This sequence joins TRBV3-1 and TRBJ2-5; D not resolved. The germline V gene encodes CDR1 LGHDT and CDR2 YNNKEL (reference sequence). This CDR3 contains 14 residues. V was trimmed by 2 bases and J by 2 bases, leaving 9 bases between them. The CDR3 loop is CASSQNPAQETQYF. The CDR3 DNA reads TGTGCCAGCAGCCAAAACCCAGCTCAAGAGACCCAGTACTTC.

The chain has TRBV6-1 and TRBJ1-4, with a possible D match to TRBD1 (5 bases). Trimming stripped 6 bases from V and 6 bases from J, with 14 bases between. The germline gives CDR1 MNHNS, CDR2 SASEGT. The CDR3 totals 14 residues. The CDR3 reads CASSKDVGDEKLFF. The CDR3 DNA sequence: TGTGCCAGCAGCAAGGACGTGGGGGATGAAAAACTGTTTTTT.

This clonotype showed up just a few times. The chain recombines TRBV5-1 with TRBJ1-5; 9 positions agree with TRBD1. The CDR3 length is 15 residues. Germline CDR1 is SGHRS and CDR2 is YFSETQ. V was pared by 5 bases and J by 7 bases, with 10 bases of the junction left unmatched. The CDR3 here is CASSPGTGTSQPQHF. The CDR3 region has the DNA TGCGCCAGCAGTCCTGGGACAGGGACCAGCCAGCCCCAGCATTTT.

There are a few counts of this clonotype. This chain links TRBV6-5 with TRBJ1-4; D remains unclear. This CDR3 has 16 residues. Germline CDR1 and CDR2: MNHEY and SVGAGI. V shed 0 bases and J shed 5 bases, with 13 bases lying between them. CDR3 bases: TGTGCCAGCAGTTACTCCCCGACCGTCCGGAATGAAAAACTGTTTTTT. Protein product: CASSYSPTVRNEKLFF.

This clonotype was picked up a small number of times. V gene TRBV30 combines with J gene TRBJ2-7, with TRBD1 matching over 8 bases. This CDR3 is 15 amino acids long. Germline values: CDR1 GTSNPN, CDR2 SVGIG (reference sequence). With 1 base clipped from V and 3 bases from J, the junction kept 8 bases outside the gene matches. CDR3 nucleotide sequence: TGTGCCTGGAGTGCCCACCGAGGACAGGGCTACGAGCAGTACTTC. It specifies CAWSAHRGQGYEQYF.

This clonotype has only a few counts. The CDR3: CSAPLVAVHRETQYF. The CDR3 DNA reads as TGCAGTGCTCCCCTCGTAGCGGTCCATAGGGAGACCCAGTACTTC. The J gene is TRBJ2-5, the V gene TRBV20-1, with D perhaps TRBD2 (6 bases). This CDR3 contains 15 residues. Between the trimmed V and J ends, which lost 5 bases and 5 bases, there was a span of 21 bases. Germline assignment: CDR1 DFQATT and CDR2 SNEGSKA (reference sequence).

The chain combines TRBV11-2 with TRBJ2-3, with a possible D match to TRBD1 (6 bases). Germline V CDR1 and CDR2: SGHAT, FQNNGV. V lost 10 bases and J 1 base, leaving 24 bases between the germline ends. This CDR3 region has 17 residues. CDR3 nucleotides: TGTGCCATCAGTCACTTTTCCCCGGGACACGGCACAGATACGCAGTATTTT. Translation gives CAISHFSPGHGTDTQYF.

The table lists this clonotype with a few counts. This chain connects TRBV20-1 to TRBJ2-7; D may correspond to TRBD1 or TRBD2 (5 bases each). The CDR3 is 15 residues long. The ends were cut back, 0 bases at V and 1 base at J, with 13 bases in the middle. Germline loops: CDR1 DFQATT, CDR2 SNEGSKA (reference sequence). This chain's CDR3 is CSARDGDQGSYEQYF. CDR3 sequence (DNA): TGCAGTGCTAGAGATGGGGACCAAGGATCCTACGAGCAGTACTTC.

The V call is TRBV5-1, the J call TRBJ2-5; 9 nucleotides match TRBD1. Per germline, CDR1 SGHRS and CDR2 YFSETQ. The V and J ends lost 2 bases and 5 bases, in that order; junction bases with no gene match: 10. The CDR3 is 16 amino acids. CDR3 sequence: CASSFPGTGNRETQYF. In DNA form, the CDR3 reads TGCGCCAGCAGCTTTCCCGGGACAGGGAATCGGGAGACCCAGTACTTC.

This clonotype showed up just a few times. V and J are TRBV27 and TRBJ2-2; 14 bases match TRBD2. The V segment lost 3 bases and the J segment 6 bases; nucleotides outside the gene matches: 6. The CDR3 extends over 17 amino acids. In germline, CDR1 is MNHEY, CDR2 SMNVEV (reference sequence). The CDR3 DNA follows: TGTGCCAGCAGTTTCCGACTAGCGGGGGGGCGTCCCGGGGAGCTGTTTTTT. Encoded protein: CASSFRLAGGRPGELFF.

This clonotype was picked up a small number of times. The V and J genes are TRBV28 and TRBJ1-2; D gene unclear. This CDR3 is built from 13 residues. The V and J ends lost 2 bases and 8 bases respectively, with 12 bases between them. Germline lookup yields CDR1 MDHEN and CDR2 SYDVKM. CDR3 nucleotide sequence: TGTGCCAGCAGTTTAGATCCTCCGGGGGGCTACACCTTC. This gives the protein CASSLDPPGGYTF.

The chain is built from TRBV7-9 and TRBJ1-4; 10 positions match TRBD1. The CDR3 contains 14 residues. V dropped 4 bases and J dropped 8; count of bases not matched to a gene: 4. In germline, CDR1 is SEHNR, CDR2 FQNEAQ (reference sequence). CDR3 in DNA: TGTGCCAGCAGCTGGGACAGGGGACCGGAAAAACTGTTTTTT. Amino acids: CASSWDRGPEKLFF.

J is TRBJ2-3 and V is TRBV12-3 or TRBV12-4; 11 bases line up with TRBD2. There are 18 residues in the CDR3. Trimming cost V 2 bases and J 1 base; bases outside gene matches: 8. CDR3 DNA sequence: TGTGCCAGCAGTTTAAGTAGCCCGGGACTAGCGGGCACAGATACGCAGTATTTT. It codes for CASSLSSPGLAGTDTQYF.